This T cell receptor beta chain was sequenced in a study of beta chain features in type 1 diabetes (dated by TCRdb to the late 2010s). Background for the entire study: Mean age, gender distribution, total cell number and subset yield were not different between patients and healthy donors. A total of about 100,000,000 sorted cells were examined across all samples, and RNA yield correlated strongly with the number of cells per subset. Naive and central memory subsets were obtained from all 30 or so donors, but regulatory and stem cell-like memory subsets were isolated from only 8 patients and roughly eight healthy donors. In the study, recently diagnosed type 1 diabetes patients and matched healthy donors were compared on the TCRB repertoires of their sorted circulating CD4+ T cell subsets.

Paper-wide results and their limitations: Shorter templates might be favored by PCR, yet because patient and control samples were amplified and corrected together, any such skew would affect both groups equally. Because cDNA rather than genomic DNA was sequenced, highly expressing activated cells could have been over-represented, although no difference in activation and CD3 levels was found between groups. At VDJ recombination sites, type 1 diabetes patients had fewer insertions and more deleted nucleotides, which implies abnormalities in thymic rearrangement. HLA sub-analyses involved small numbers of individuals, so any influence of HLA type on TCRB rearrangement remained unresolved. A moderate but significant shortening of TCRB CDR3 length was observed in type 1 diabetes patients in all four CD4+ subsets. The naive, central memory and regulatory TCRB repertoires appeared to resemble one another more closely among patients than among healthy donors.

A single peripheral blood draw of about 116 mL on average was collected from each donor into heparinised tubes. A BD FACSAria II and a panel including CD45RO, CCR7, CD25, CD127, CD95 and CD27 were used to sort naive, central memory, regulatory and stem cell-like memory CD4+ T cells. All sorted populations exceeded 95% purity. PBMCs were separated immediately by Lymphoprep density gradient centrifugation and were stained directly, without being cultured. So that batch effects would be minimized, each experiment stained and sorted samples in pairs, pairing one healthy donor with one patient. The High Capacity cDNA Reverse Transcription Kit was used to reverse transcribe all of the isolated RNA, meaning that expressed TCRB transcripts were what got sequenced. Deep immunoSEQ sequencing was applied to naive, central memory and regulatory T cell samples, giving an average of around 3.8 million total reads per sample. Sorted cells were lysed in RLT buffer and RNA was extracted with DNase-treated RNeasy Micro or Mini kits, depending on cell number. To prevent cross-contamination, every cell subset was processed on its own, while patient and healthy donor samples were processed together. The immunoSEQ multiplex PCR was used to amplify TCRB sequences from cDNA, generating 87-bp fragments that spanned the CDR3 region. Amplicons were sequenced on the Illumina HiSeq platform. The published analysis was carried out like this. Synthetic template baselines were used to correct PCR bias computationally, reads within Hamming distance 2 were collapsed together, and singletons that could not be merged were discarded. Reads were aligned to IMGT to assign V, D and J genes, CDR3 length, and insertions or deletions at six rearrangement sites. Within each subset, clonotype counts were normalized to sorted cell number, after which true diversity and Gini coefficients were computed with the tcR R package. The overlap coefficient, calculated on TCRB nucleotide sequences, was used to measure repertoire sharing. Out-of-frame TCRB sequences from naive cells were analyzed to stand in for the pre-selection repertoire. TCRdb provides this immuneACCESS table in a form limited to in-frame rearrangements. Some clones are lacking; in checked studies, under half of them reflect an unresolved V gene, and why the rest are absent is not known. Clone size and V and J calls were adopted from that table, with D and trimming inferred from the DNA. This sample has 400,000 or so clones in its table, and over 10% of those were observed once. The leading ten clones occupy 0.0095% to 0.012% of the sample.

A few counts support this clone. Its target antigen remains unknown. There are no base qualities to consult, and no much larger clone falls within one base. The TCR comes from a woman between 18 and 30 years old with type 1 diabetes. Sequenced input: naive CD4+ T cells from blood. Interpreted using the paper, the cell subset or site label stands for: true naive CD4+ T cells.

The CDR3 protein sequence reads: CATSREAGGLDTQYF. The nucleotide sequence is TGTGCCACCAGCAGAGAGGCGGGGGGGCTGGATACGCAGTATTTT. The chain joins TRBV15 to TRBJ2-3; 9 middle bases align to TRBD2. The cysteine opens and the phenylalanine closes a CDR3 of 15 amino acids. Only the CDR3 portion is preserved as DNA: 45 bases, with reading frame beginning at the first base. The V end gives up 0 bases and the J end 6 bases, leaving 4 bases in the junction not matched to a gene. From a lookup of the germline V gene (reference sequence), CDR1 and CDR2 are LNHNV and YYDKDF.